Below, one TCR beta chain is given with its context. V lost 5 bases and J lost 6, with 12 bases in between. Germline CDR1 and CDR2: MNHEY and SVGEGT. The CDR3 is 13 amino acids. The source of the sample is a study of blood T cell repertoires in COVID-19. About the study: The United States, Italy and Spain provided the acute and convalescent COVID-19 samples.

Authors' methods: Nucleated cell number was recorded as an estimate derived from reference gene primer amplification. This table comes from immunoSEQ multiplex PCR, and its TCRdb copy is limited to in-frame clones, with some not included. The V and J calls and clone size were taken over from that table, and D and trimming were inferred from the DNA. The sample records a few hundred thousand clones, 87% being singletons. The sequencing input was peripheral blood. The V and J genes are TRBV6-2 or TRBV6-3 and TRBJ2-3; D remains ambiguous. The sequence was collected from a woman aged 45-59 years who had recovered from COVID-19. The CDR3 region has the DNA TGTGCCAGCAGTGGCCAGTATACGGATACGCAGTATTTT. This gives the protein CASSGQYTDTQYF.